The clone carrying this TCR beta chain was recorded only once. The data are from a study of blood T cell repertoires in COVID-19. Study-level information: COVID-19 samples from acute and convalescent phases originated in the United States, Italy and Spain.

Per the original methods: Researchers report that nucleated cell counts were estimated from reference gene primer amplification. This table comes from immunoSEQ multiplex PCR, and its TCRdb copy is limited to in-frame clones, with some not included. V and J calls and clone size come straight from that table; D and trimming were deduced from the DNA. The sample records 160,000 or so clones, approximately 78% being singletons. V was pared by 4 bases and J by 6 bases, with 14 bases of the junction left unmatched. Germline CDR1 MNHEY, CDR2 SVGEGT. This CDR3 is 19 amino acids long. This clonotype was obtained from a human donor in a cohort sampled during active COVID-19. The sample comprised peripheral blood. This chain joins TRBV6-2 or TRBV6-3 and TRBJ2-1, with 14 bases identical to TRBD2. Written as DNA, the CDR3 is TGTGCCAGCAGTTCTTACGTGGGAGCGGGACTAGCGGGAGTCAATGAGCAGTTCTTC. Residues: CASSSYVGAGLAGVNEQFF.